The T cell receptor beta chain described here comes from a study of blood T cell repertoires in COVID-19. This clone appeared once. The method was immunoSEQ multiplex PCR; TCRdb's version includes in-frame clones alone and lacks a portion of them. Of roughly 160,000 clones in the sample, roughly 90% were seen once. Germline CDR1 is SGHRS and CDR2 is YFSETQ. The CDR3 sequence is 15 residues long. Trimming left V 0 bases short and J 2 bases short, with 6 bases between. The sequencing input was peripheral blood. This chain links TRBV5-1 with TRBJ1-6; D call uncertain. The receptor's source is a young man with acute or convalescent COVID-19. CDR3: CASSLDGAYNSPLHF. In DNA form, the CDR3 reads TGCGCCAGCAGCTTGGACGGAGCCTATAATTCACCCCTCCACTTT.